This TCR beta chain was recovered during a study of cytomegalovirus exposure and HLA in healthy donors. Study-level results: Analyzed later, association rates of TCRs varied across HLA loci, with DRB1 most and HLA-C fewest. In a later analysis, most CMV-associated TCR beta chains appeared HLA-restricted. The study flagged around 160 TCR beta chains as cytomegalovirus-associated.

This clone turned up a few times. The antigen is not known. The PCR contained 60 Vbeta and 13 Jbeta primers. TCRdb's copy holds only in-frame clones and misses some; the assay was immunoSEQ multiplex PCR. The table shows around 110,000 clones, with over 60% occurring only once. Material for sequencing was PBMCs. This clonotype originated in a man aged 25 to 40 in good health and CMV-seropositive.

This chain's CDR3 is CASSFWEENEKLFF. The CDR3 DNA follows: TGTGCCAGCAGCTTCTGGGAGGAGAATGAAAAACTGTTTTTT. The chain uses TRBV7-9 and TRBJ1-4; the D is unclear. The V and J ends lost 3 bases and 5 bases respectively, with 10 bases between them. The germline V gene encodes CDR1 SEHNR and CDR2 FQNEAQ (reference sequence). The CDR3 consists of 14 residues.